The T cell receptor beta chain under discussion was sequenced for a study of cytomegalovirus exposure and HLA in healthy donors. Study-wide points: By HLA locus, TCR association rates varied in a later analysis, with DRB1 showing the most and HLA-C the fewest. As a later analysis showed, a missense DCLRE1C variant was linked to trimming of TCR beta V- and J-genes.

In regard to this clone: Its antigen remains unidentified.

The germline gives CDR1 MGHRA, CDR2 YSYEKL. This CDR3 region has 14 residues. V lost 6 bases and J lost 7; bases outside the gene matches: 8. With 60 Vbeta and 13 Jbeta primers, the PCR was carried out. Authors' processing steps: The count from a later analysis was about 80 million unique TCR beta chains, about 10 million of them shared. TCRdb's table, derived via immunoSEQ multiplex PCR, lists solely in-frame clones and lacks some. V and J calls and clone size are as listed in that table; D and trimming were resolved from the DNA. The table includes approximately 150,000 clones, about 72% detected once.

Sequenced material: PBMCs. The rearrangement links TRBV4-1 to TRBJ2-1; 8 bases line up with TRBD1. The source of this sequence is a man between 60 and 75 years old in good health and CMV-seronegative. In DNA, the CDR3 is TGCGCCAGCAGGGTGACAGGGGTTGAGAATGAGCAGTTCTTC. Amino acids: CASRVTGVENEQFF.